The 8 T cell receptor beta chains given below trace back to one sample, sequenced in a study of T cells in localized non-small cell lung cancer. TCRdb's copy holds only in-frame clones and misses some; the assay was immunoSEQ multiplex PCR. The sample has fewer than 60,000 clones; over 75% are singletons. This specimen consisted of peripheral blood, obtained before any cancer treatment. The receptors stem from an older female donor with stage II squamous cell lung carcinoma.

The chain links TRBV16 to TRBJ2-5; 12 bases fit TRBD2. V shed 7 bases and J 1 base; nucleotides not matched to a gene: 7. Germline values: CDR1 KGHSY, CDR2 FQNENV. This CDR3 comprises 16 residues. The CDR3 sequence is CASNRGLAGSQETQYF. The DNA for the CDR3 is TGTGCCAGCAACCGGGGACTAGCGGGTTCCCAAGAGACCCAGTACTTC.

This clone has only one observation. The genes are TRBV25-1 and TRBJ1-1, with 8 bases fitting TRBD1. Per germline, CDR1 MGHDK and CDR2 SYGVNS. Losses at the gene ends were 6 bases for V and 3 bases for J; bases not matched to a gene: 6. This CDR3 contains 14 residues. The CDR3 here is CASRPRGRDTEAFF. In nucleotides, the CDR3 is TGTGCCAGCAGGCCCAGGGGGCGCGACACTGAAGCTTTCTTT.

V and J are TRBV7-2 and TRBJ2-5; D might be TRBD2 (7 bases). With 2 bases removed from V and 5 bases from J, the gap between germline ends came to 24 bases. Germline V lookup: CDR1 SGHTA, CDR2 FQGNSA. CDR3 length: 18 amino acids. CDR3 residues: CASSLYTSLGGAGETQYF. The CDR3 nucleotides are TGTGCCAGCAGCTTATATACTTCCCTAGGGGGGGCAGGGGAGACCCAGTACTTC.

This rearrangement joins TRBV19 to TRBJ2-7; 12 bases line up with TRBD1. The V gene's germline CDR1 is LNHDA and CDR2 SQIVND (reference sequence). The V gene end was trimmed by 5 bases and the J gene end by 3 bases; junction bases not matched to a gene: 5. The CDR3 is 15 residues long. CDR3 region: CASSEGQGAVYEQYF. DNA of the CDR3: TGTGCCAGTAGTGAGGGACAGGGGGCGGTCTACGAGCAGTACTTC.

The chain recombines TRBV7-8 with TRBJ1-3, with TRBD1 identical over 11 bases. Germline V gives CDR1 SGHVS, CDR2 FQNEAQ. This CDR3 comprises 16 residues. After removal of 1 base from V and 3 bases from J, the junction contained 2 bases not matched to a gene. This chain's CDR3 is CASSLGTGGNGNTIYF. The DNA for the CDR3 is TGTGCCAGCAGCTTAGGGACAGGGGGCAATGGAAACACCATATATTTT.

This rearrangement joins TRBV11-2 to TRBJ2-2, with 7 bases matching TRBD1. J was trimmed by 1 base and V by 5 bases; bases with no gene match: 13. Germline CDR1 reads SGHAT; CDR2 reads FQNNGV. CDR3 length: 18 amino acids. The CDR3 protein is CASSLFGLGQLNTGELFF. CDR3 bases: TGTGCCAGCAGCCTATTCGGGTTGGGACAGCTGAACACCGGGGAGCTGTTTTTT.

J is TRBJ2-1 and V is TRBV4-2, with 9 positions matching TRBD2. Germline lookup yields CDR1 LGHNA and CDR2 YNFKEQ. The CDR3 is made up of 17 amino acids. V was pared by 1 base and J by 3 bases, with 7 bases of the junction left unmatched. Here the CDR3 reads CASSQGRGGGGYNEQFF. The DNA for the CDR3 is TGTGCCAGCAGCCAAGGGAGAGGCGGGGGGGGCTACAATGAGCAGTTCTTC.

This clone occurred a few times. The V call is TRBV7-2, the J call TRBJ1-1, with TRBD1 as a possible D gene (5 bases). This CDR3 has 12 amino acids. V was pared by 2 bases and J by 10 bases, with 11 bases between. Germline V lookup: CDR1 SGHTA, CDR2 FQGNSA. Here the CDR3 DNA reads TGTGCCAGCAGCTTAACGAGGGGACGAGCTTTCTTT. Protein: CASSLTRGRAFF.